Below, 3 T cell receptor beta chains from the same sample are listed, as sequenced in a study of T-cell reconstitution after alpha-beta-depleted transplantation in children. During its preparation, the TCRbeta library received unique molecular identifiers. TCRdb called the PCR reads again in MiXCR, with one record for every CDR3 protein. The data contain hundreds of thousands of distinct CDR3 sequences, more than 20% of them singletons. Here the sequenced sample was PBMCs, mostly from graft donor cells, taken 360 days after TCRalphabeta/CD19-depleted stem cell transplant. The receptors come from a boy under three years old who had a stem cell transplant for acute myeloid leukemia, so the T cells may come from the graft donor.

This clonotype has a count of ten or more. This chain uses TRBV24-1 with TRBJ2-1; a weak D match, TRBD2 (6 bases). Germline V CDR1 and CDR2: KGHDR, SFDVKD. V gave up 1 base and J gave up 9 bases, with 15 bases separating them. This CDR3 comprises 15 residues. The CDR3 DNA reads as TGTGCCACCAGTGATTTCCTGGAGGGAGTTTCTGAGCAGTTCTTC. Its protein is CATSDFLEGVSEQFF.

The chain carries TRBV6-4 and TRBJ2-2, with D unresolved. Germline CDR1 is MRHNA and CDR2 is SNTAGT. The V end lost 3 bases, the J end lost 0 bases, and 5 bases lay between the germline ends. The CDR3 extends over 14 amino acids. The DNA of the CDR3 is TGTGCCAGCAGTGAACAGACGAACACCGGGGAGCTGTTTTTT. It encodes CASSEQTNTGELFF.

This clonotype was observed a few times. The V gene is TRBV9, the J gene TRBJ2-1, with 7 bases lining up with TRBD1. This CDR3 contains 15 residues. The trim removed 3 bases at V and 5 bases at J, leaving 8 bases unmatched. The germline V gene encodes CDR1 SGDLS and CDR2 YYNGEE. The CDR3 region is CASSAFGQADNEQFF. CDR3 bases: TGTGCCAGCAGCGCCTTCGGACAGGCAGACAATGAGCAGTTCTTC.